This T cell receptor (beta chain) was recovered during a study of CD8 T cells in ankylosing spondylitis. Overall study findings and caveats: The study looked at matched synovial fluid samples from ankylosing spondylitis patients. Disease-linked clones were reported to be significantly enriched there. Disease-linked clones had a CD8+ phenotype and relatively low frequency in peripheral blood. Blood from ankylosing spondylitis patients appeared to carry a characteristic roughly eight-variant TCR beta motif.

Worth noting for this clonotype: Its antigen is not known.

Germline V gives CDR1 SEHNR, CDR2 FQNEAQ (reference sequence). This CDR3 spans 12 amino acids. Trimming shortened V by 5 bases and J by 6 bases, and 9 bases separated the two germline ends. Using quantitative 5'-RACE with molecular barcodes, the authors made TCR beta libraries. Each CDR3 protein is one row after TCRdb ran MiXCR on the 5' RACE reads. Of roughly 150,000 distinct CDR3 sequences listed, around 32% are singletons. The rearrangement uses TRBV7-9 and TRBJ2-3; TRBD2 might be the D (7 bases). The specimen sequenced was synovial fluid, either unsorted or a sorted T cell fraction (not recorded which). This TCR was recovered from a male donor with ankylosing spondylitis. The chain's CDR3 is CASSGGADTQYF. The CDR3 DNA reads TGTGCCAGCAGCGGGGGGGCCGATACGCAGTATTTT.